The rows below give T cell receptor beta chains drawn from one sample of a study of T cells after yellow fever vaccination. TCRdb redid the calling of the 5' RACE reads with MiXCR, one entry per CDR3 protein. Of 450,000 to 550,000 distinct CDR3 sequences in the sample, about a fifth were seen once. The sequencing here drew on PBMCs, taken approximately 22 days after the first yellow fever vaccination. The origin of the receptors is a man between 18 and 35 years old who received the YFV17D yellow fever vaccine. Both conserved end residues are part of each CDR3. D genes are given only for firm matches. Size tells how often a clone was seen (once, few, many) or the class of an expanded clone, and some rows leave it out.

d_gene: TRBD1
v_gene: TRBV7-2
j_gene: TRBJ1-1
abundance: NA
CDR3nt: TGTGCCAGCAGTTTTCGCCAGGGGGGGACTGAAGCTTTCTTT
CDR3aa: CASSFRQGGTEAFF

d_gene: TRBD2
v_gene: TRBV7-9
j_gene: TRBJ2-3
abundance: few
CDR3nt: TGTGCCAGCAGGTACCTAGCGGGGGGCACAGATACGCAGTATTTT
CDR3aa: CASRYLAGGTDTQYF

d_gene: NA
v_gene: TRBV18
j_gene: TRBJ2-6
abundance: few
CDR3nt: TGTGCCAGCTCACCAGTCGGGGAGGCTGGGGCCAACGTCCTGACTTTC
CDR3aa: CASSPVGEAGANVLTF

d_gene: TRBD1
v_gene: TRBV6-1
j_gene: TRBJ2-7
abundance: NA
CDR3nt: TGTGCCAGCAGTCGTGGGACAGGCCCCTACGAGCAGTACTTC
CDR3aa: CASSRGTGPYEQYF

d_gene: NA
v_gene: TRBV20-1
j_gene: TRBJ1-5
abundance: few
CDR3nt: TGCAGTGCTAGAGGGTTGGGCAGCATCAATCAGCCCCAGCATTTT
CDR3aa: CSARGLGSINQPQHF

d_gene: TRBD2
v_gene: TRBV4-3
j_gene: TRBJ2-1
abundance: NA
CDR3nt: TGCGCCAGCAGCCAAGAGCCGGGGGGCTCCTACAATGAGCAGTTCTTC
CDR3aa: CASSQEPGGSYNEQFF

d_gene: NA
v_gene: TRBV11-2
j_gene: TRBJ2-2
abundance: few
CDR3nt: TGTGCCAGCAGCTTAGTGTGGACTCCGGAGCTGTTTTTT
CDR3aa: CASSLVWTPELFF

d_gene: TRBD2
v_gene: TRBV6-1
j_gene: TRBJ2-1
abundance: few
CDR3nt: TGTGCCAGCAGTGACCTAGCGGGGGCTGAGCAGTTCTTC
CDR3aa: CASSDLAGAEQFF

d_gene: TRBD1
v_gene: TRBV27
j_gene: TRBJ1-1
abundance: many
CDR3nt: TGTGCCAGCAGTCCCGGGACAGTGAACACTGAAGCTTTCTTT
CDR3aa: CASSPGTVNTEAFF

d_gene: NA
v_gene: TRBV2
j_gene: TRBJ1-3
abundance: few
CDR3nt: TGTGCCAGCAGTTATTGGTCTGGAAACACCATATATTTT
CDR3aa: CASSYWSGNTIYF

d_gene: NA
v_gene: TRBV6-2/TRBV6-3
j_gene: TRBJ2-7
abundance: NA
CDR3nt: TGTGCCAGCAGTTGGAGGGACCTCTACGAGCAGTACTTC
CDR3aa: CASSWRDLYEQYF

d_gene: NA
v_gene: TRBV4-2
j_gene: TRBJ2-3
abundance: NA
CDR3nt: TGCGCCAGCAGCCAAGACTGGTATGCTAGCACAGATACGCAGTATTTT
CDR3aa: CASSQDWYASTDTQYF

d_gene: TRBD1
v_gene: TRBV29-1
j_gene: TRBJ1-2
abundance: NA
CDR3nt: TGCAGCGCGGGACAGGGGAGCTATGGCTACACCTTC
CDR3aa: CSAGQGSYGYTF

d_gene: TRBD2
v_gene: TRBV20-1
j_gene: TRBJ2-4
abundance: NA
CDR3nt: TGCAGTGCTAGAGATCCAGAGACTAGCGGGGTGGTAAACATTCAGTACTTC
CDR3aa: CSARDPETSGVVNIQYF

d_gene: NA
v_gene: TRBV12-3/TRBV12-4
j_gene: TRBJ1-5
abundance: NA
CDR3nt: TGTGCCAGCAGTTTTAGGGGAGGGGAGCCCCAGCATTTT
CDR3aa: CASSFRGGEPQHF

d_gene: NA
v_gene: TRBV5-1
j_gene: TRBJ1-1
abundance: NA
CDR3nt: TGCGCCAGCAGCTTGGCGCAGGCGGGGACTGAAGCTTTCTTT
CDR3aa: CASSLAQAGTEAFF

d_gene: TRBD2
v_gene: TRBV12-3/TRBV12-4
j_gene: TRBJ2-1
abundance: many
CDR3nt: TGTGCCAGCAGACCGAGCGGGGGCTACAATGAGCAGTTCTTC
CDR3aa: CASRPSGGYNEQFF

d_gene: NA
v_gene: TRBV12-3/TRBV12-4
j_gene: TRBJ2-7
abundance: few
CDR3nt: TGTGCCAGCAGCCCGGACAGCTGGGGGGAGCAGTACTTC
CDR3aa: CASSPDSWGEQYF